The next 6 T cell receptor beta chains were all read from a single sample in a study of Ad26.COV2.S vaccination and SARS-CoV-2 variants. Treatment denoted: some 19 received Ad26.COV2.S at low or high dose, single or two shots; about 5 received placebo; per-sample allocation not given. Material that was analyzed had been drawn on day 63 after the first vaccine or placebo injection. The protocol was immunoSEQ multiplex PCR, while the TCRdb copy is restricted to in-frame clones and leaves out a portion. This sample carries about 420,000 clones, approximately 88% of them seen once, and the ten largest clones take roughly 4%. Sequencing was performed on peripheral blood, taken in a trial of Ad26.COV2.S vaccine versus placebo. Receptors originate from a person aged 18-60 years who received the Ad26.COV2.S COVID-19 vaccine or a placebo.

The chain carries TRBV7-3 and TRBJ1-1; 10 nucleotides match TRBD1. In germline, CDR1 is SGHTA, CDR2 FQGTGA. The length of the CDR3 is 16 residues. Unmatched junction bases numbered 9, after V lost 1 base and J lost 7 bases. The CDR3 here is CASSLIGGTGEHEAFF. The DNA for the CDR3 is TGTGCCAGCAGCTTAATCGGAGGGACAGGGGAACATGAAGCTTTCTTT.

This chain links TRBV7-9 with TRBJ2-1; maybe TRBD1 (5 bases). The CDR3 runs 15 residues. V dropped 1 base and J dropped 3 bases, with 10 bases sitting between them. The germline V gene has CDR1 SEHNR and CDR2 FQNEAQ (reference sequence). CDR3 sequence: CASSLGLGVYNEQFF. CDR3 sequence (DNA): TGTGCCAGCAGCTTAGGGTTAGGGGTCTACAATGAGCAGTTCTTC.

This clone was counted between two and nine times. The rearrangement links TRBV9 to TRBJ1-2; D ambiguous. Germline CDR1 is SGDLS and CDR2 is YYNGEE. The CDR3 is 13 amino acids. V lost 0 bases to trimming and J lost 6 bases, with 9 bases between them. This CDR3 reads CASSVAPGDGYTF. As DNA, the CDR3 is TGTGCCAGCAGCGTAGCTCCCGGGGATGGCTACACCTTC. Using reference TRBV9 and TRBJ1-2 for the parts outside the CDR3, the full variable domain is DSGVTQTPKHLITATGQRVTLRCSPRSGDLSVYWYQQSLDQGLQFLIQYYNGEERAKGNILERFSAQQFPDLHSELNLSSLELGDSALYFCASSVAPGDGYTFGSGTRLTVV.

As concerns this clone: Other DNA sequences of this sample code for an identical CDR3. V is TRBV20-1 and J is TRBJ2-5; D gene ambiguous. The germline V gene has CDR1 DFQATT and CDR2 SNEGSKA (reference sequence). This CDR3 is 10 amino acids long. Trimming removed 4 bases from V and 0 bases from J, with 0 bases in between. The CDR3 reads CSANQETQYF. The CDR3, as DNA: TGCAGTGCTAACCAAGAGACCCAGTACTTC.

V and J are TRBV10-3 and TRBJ1-4; D may be TRBD1 (5 bases). This CDR3 comprises 15 residues. Germline-derived CDR1 and CDR2 are ENHRY and SYGVKD. V lost 8 bases, J lost 6 bases, and 19 bases lay in between. The CDR3 loop is CAIAPGHMGDEKLFF. The DNA for the CDR3 is TGTGCCATCGCGCCGGGGCACATGGGGGATGAAAAACTGTTTTTT.

This clone was counted once. The gene calls are TRBV5-4 and TRBJ1-2; perhaps TRBD1 as D (6 bases). This CDR3 region has 15 residues. The V and J ends lost 4 bases and 7 bases respectively, with 20 bases between them. Germline lookup yields CDR1 SGHNT and CDR2 YYREEE (reference sequence). The CDR3 DNA reads as TGTGCCAGCAGCCCCGAGGGGGGGCAGTGGGGTGGCTACACCTTC. Its protein product is CASSPEGGQWGGYTF.